This TCR beta chain emerged from a study of glioma-infiltrating T cells. Study-wide findings and caveats: Tissue and blood shared very few CDR3 sequences. Tissue-blood divergence was below expectation in non-neoplastic patients, above in gliomas.

Using RNA template, CDR3s of TCR alpha and beta were amplified with iRepertoire arm-PCR. Tissue mRNA or PBMC total RNA, about 85-400 ng, went into one-step reverse transcription and amplification. TCRdb re-called the multiplex PCR reads with MiXCR, one entry per CDR3 protein. This table holds 100,000 to 150,000 distinct CDR3 sequences, about 22% found once. Details on this clonotype: No antigen is known for it.

The CDR3 has 16 residues. The V gene's germline CDR1 is SGHAT and CDR2 FQNNGV. V lost 1 base and J lost 2, with 14 bases in between. The sample taken for sequencing was glioma tissue, nonneoplastic brain tissue, or PBMCs (not recorded which). The chain uses TRBV11-2 and TRBJ2-5; perhaps D is TRBD1 or TRBD2 (6 bases each). The TCR sequence derives from a human donor with low-grade glioma or glioblastoma, undergoing nonglioma brain surgery, or in good health (not recorded which). The CDR3 sequence: CASSLGTRGGQETQYF. Written as DNA, the CDR3 is TGTGCCAGCAGCTTAGGGACGCGAGGGGGGCAAGAGACCCAGTACTTC.